This TCR beta chain was sequenced for a study of cytomegalovirus exposure and HLA in healthy donors (TCRdb year 2017). Study-level background: According to a later analysis, the roughly 120 validation repertoires were produced on the same platform as the approximately 610 repertoires of the first cohort. A separate validation cohort of more than 100 different subjects was used in addition to the 666-subject first cohort. The study combined high-throughput TCR immunosequencing, statistical association of individual TCRs with disease status, and machine learning to predict cytomegalovirus infection status. The study was designed to test whether signatures of past pathogen exposure could be identified by cataloging public T cell receptors.

Library creation used the immunoSEQ multiplex PCR assay. The authors' analysis ran thus. A statistical classification framework was developed to diagnose cytomegalovirus status using the catalog of TCR beta chain sequences. TCRdb obtained this table from immuneACCESS and retained in-frame rearrangements with V and J assigned. These tables miss some clones; where compared with another copy, unresolved V genes account for less than half of the shortfall, and the remainder is unexplained. The V and J calls and clone size are taken from that table; D and trimming were inferred from the DNA. This sample holds about 140,000 clones; roughly 86% were observed only once. The top ten clonotypes cover around 1.4% of the sample. This clone showed up just once. Its cognate antigen has yet to be identified. The record has no base qualities; no much larger clone is one base away. The paper as a whole reports these results and caveats: In a later analysis, TCRs clustered in the first cohort were found to also tend to co-occur in the 120 validation repertoires, with 90% to 95% of cluster scores above 0. The study gave a list of 150 to 200 TCR beta chains associated with cytomegalovirus. The authors suggested that the approach could potentially be generalized to other disease states and immunological phenotypes. A few of the identified cytomegalovirus-associated TCR beta chains were confirmed in vitro to be specific for cytomegalovirus antigens. All 110 or so repertoires were used to score co-occurrence in the validation cohort in a later analysis, because that analysis had no HLA typing for the cohort. Most TCR sequences were observed very rarely across donors, whereas some public TCRs were present in many individuals. In both the original and validation cohorts, the classifier was reported to diagnose cytomegalovirus status with high specificity and sensitivity.

Separate from the roughly 700-subject first cohort, the validation cohort of about 120 subjects was the group to which the donors belonged. The CDR3 holds 16 amino acids from the cysteine to the phenylalanine. Of the read, only the CDR3 DNA is kept; its 48 bases are in frame from base 1. A distance of 22 bases separates the germline ends of V and J, which lose 6 bases and 5 bases respectively. The germline V gene specifies SNHLY as CDR1 and FYNNEI as CDR2. This receptor was taken from a woman between 25 and 40 years old in good health and CMV-seronegative. The sequenced sample was PBMCs. The rearrangement joined TRBV2 to TRBJ2-5; TRBD1 is a weak D gene call, 6 bases matching. The CDR3 reads CASSPTSGVGLETQYF. The nucleotide sequence reads as follows: TGTGCCAGCAGCCCCACCTCAGGGGTTGGATTGGAGACCCAGTACTTC.